This TCR beta chain was sequenced in a study of human T cells and chemical hapten exposure. Overall study context: Across the whole study, which lasted about 23 weeks, patients were given diphenylcyclopropenone on the scalp once a week. Epicutaneous patch tests delivered 0.01% DPC to the upper back, with evaluation at 6 days.

Time point given: patch test 1, 2 weeks after DPC sensitization. The treatment: therapeutic diphenylcyclopropenone sensitization with weekly scalp DPC. The drawing of blood occurred before each patch test was applied. This clonotype was counted many times. The antigen remains unidentified. The study's findings and limits: Expanded TCR sets contained significantly more large CDR3 similarity clusters than controls.

The germline CDR1 and CDR2 sequences are SGHTA and FQGTGA. J gave up 6 bases and V 5 bases, and 6 bases lay outside the gene matches. This CDR3 has 15 amino acids. Each CDR3 protein gets one entry after TCRdb re-called the RACE reads with MiXCR. The data hold 370,000 or so distinct CDR3 sequences, with roughly 4.8% observed a single time. The clonotype originates from a woman aged 50 to 60 with alopecia areata. Some clones in this sample may be carry-over from other donors' samples. This chain joins TRBV7-3 and TRBJ2-2; the match to TRBD1 covers 10 bases. Sequencing used whole blood, obtained in connection with sensitization to the hapten diphenylcyclopropenone (DPC). The CDR3 protein is CASSLKGQGSGELFF. The DNA of the CDR3 is TGTGCCAGCAGCCTAAAGGGACAGGGGTCCGGGGAGCTGTTTTTT. Variable domain in full (rest from reference TRBV7-3 and TRBJ2-2): GAGVSQTPSNKVTEKGKYVELRCDPISGHTALYWYRQSLGQGPEFLIYFQGTGAADDSGLPNDRFFAVRPEGSVSTLKIQRTERGDSAVYLCASSLKGQGSGELFFGEGSRLTVL.